A selection of T cell receptor beta chains follows, all from one sample in a study of PD-1 blockade in classical Hodgkin lymphoma. The assay was immunoSEQ multiplex PCR, and TCRdb's table has in-frame clones only and misses some. The sample has roughly 36,000 clones; 77% are singletons. Sequences were derived from peripheral blood mononuclear cells (PBMCs), sampled before the fourth cycle of nivolumab. These receptors originate from a human donor with classical Hodgkin lymphoma. CDR3s include the opening cysteine and the closing phenylalanine or tryptophan.

v_call cdr3_length cdr3_aa
TRBV15 16 CATSRQTSGGRNEQFF
TRBV7-4 17 CASSLFRGQGDNSPLHF
TRBV7-2 15 CASSWDWSSYNEQFF
TRBV7-2 15 CASSLALYGTTEAFF
TRBV4-1 14 CASSPREGGTEAFF
TRBV19 14 CASSMDGSTDTQYF
TRBV28 13 CASNYRAGNTIYF
TRBV10-1 15 CASRSAGGPAISQYF
TRBV10-2 12 CASSPGNQPQHF
TRBV11-2 16 CASSLRPWQVNYGYTF
TRBV4-3 16 CASSVTWTEPSYEQYF
TRBV4-2 16 CASSQVRGGAFETQYF
TRBV27 20 CASSVGQGLFMADLGNTIYF
TRBV6-1 13 CASREDSNQPQHF
TRBV18 14 CASSPYGQTYEQYF
TRBV7-6 18 CASSSGTSGGTNTGELFF
TRBV7-9 15 CASSSAGGSNTEAFF
TRBV2 14 CASSGTGDWEPQHF
TRBV28 16 CASSLGAGDFTDTQYF
TRBV9 13 CASSTGHREKLFF
TRBV4-3 13 CASSQDRAEKLFF
TRBV7-8 15 CASSSDGTRKQPQHF
TRBV4-1 18 CASSQGTGTVIMNTEAFF
TRBV2 17 CASSPPGQRRVNTEAFF
TRBV4-3 13 CASSLSLSGELFF
TRBV6-5 16 CASSYSYSGVVEKLFF
TRBV2 15 CASSEDQGTNEKLFF
TRBV7-2 11 CASTLSSEQFF